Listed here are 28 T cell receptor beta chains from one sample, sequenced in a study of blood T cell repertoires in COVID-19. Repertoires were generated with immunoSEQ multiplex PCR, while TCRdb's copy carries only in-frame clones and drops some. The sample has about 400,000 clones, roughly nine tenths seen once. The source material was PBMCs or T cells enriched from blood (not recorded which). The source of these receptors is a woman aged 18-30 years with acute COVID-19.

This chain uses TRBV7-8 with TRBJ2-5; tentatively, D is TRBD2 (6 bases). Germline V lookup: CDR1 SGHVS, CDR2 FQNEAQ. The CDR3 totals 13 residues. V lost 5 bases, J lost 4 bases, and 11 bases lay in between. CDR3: CASSLVGGETQYF. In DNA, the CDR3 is TGTGCCAGCAGCCTAGTGGGAGGAGAGACCCAGTACTTC.

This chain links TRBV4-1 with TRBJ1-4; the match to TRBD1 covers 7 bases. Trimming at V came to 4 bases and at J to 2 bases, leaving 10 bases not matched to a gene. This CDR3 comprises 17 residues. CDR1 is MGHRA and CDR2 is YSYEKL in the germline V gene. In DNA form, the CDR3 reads TGCGCCAGCAGCCTAAGACTATCGGGACAGACTAATGAAAAACTGTTTTTT. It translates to CASSLRLSGQTNEKLFF.

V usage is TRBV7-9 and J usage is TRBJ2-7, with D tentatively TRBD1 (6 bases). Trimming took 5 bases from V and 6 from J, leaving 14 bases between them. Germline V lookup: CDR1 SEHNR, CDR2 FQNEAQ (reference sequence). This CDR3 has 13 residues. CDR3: CASSPQGRGEQYF. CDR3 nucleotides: TGTGCCAGCAGCCCACAGGGAAGGGGCGAGCAGTACTTC.

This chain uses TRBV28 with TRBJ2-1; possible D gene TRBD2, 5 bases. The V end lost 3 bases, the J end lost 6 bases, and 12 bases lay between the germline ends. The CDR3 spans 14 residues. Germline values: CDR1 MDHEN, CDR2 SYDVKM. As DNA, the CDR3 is TGTGCCAGCAGTTTTTGGCTAGCCCGCAATGAGCAGTTCTTC. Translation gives CASSFWLARNEQFF.

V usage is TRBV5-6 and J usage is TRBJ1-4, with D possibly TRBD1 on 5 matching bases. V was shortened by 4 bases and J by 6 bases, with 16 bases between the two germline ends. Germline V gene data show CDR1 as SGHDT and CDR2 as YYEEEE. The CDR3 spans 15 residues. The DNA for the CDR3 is TGTGCCAGCAGCACCACAGGTTTGCTGGATGAAAAACTGTTTTTT. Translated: CASSTTGLLDEKLFF. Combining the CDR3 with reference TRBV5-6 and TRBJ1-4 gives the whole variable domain DAGVTQSPTHLIKTRGQQVTLRCSPKSGHDTVSWYQQALGQGPQFIFQYYEEEERQRGNFPDRFSGHQFPNYSSELNVNALLLGDSALYLCASSTTGLLDEKLFFGSGTQLSVL.

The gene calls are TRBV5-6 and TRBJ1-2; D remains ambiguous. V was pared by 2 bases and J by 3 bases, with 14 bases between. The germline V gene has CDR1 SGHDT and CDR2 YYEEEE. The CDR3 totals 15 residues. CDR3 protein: CASSFGGLSHYGYTF. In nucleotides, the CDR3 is TGTGCCAGCAGCTTTGGCGGTCTTTCCCACTATGGCTACACCTTC. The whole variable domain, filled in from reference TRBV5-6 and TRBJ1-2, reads DAGVTQSPTHLIKTRGQQVTLRCSPKSGHDTVSWYQQALGQGPQFIFQYYEEEERQRGNFPDRFSGHQFPNYSSELNVNALLLGDSALYLCASSFGGLSHYGYTFGSGTRLTVV.

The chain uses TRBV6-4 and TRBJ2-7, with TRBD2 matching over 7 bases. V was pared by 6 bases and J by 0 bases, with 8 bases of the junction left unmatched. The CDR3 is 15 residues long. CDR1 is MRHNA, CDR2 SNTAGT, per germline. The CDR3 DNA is TGTGCCAGCAGCCCAACTAGCGAGAGCTCCTACGAGCAGTACTTC. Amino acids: CASSPTSESSYEQYF.

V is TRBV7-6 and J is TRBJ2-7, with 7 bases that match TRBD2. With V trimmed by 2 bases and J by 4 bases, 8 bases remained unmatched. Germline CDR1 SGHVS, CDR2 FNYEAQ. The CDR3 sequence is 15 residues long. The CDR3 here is CASSLREGLEYEQYF. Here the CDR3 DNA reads TGTGCCAGCAGCTTAAGGGAGGGGTTGGAGTACGAGCAGTACTTC.

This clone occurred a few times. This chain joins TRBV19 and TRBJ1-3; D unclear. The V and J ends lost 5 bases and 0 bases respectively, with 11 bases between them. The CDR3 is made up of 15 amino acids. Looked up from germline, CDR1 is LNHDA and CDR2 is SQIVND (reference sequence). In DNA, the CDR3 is TGTGCCAGTAGTTCGGGATCCAACTCTGGAAACACCATATATTTT. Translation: CASSSGSNSGNTIYF.

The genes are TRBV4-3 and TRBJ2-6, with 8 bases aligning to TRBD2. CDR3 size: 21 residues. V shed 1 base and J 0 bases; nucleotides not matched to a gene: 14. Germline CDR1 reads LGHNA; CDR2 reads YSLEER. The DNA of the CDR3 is TGCGCCAGCAGCCAAGCTGACATAGCGGGGACTCAACCCTCTGGGGCCAACGTCCTGACTTTC. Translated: CASSQADIAGTQPSGANVLTF.

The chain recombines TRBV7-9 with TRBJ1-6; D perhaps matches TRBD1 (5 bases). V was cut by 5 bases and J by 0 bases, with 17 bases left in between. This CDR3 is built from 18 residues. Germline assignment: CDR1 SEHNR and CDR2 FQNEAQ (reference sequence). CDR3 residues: CASSLEVGGYSYNSPLHF. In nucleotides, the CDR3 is TGTGCCAGCAGCCTCGAGGTGGGGGGGTACTCCTATAATTCACCCCTCCACTTT.

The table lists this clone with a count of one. CDR3 region: CASSMVASVREQFF. The CDR3 region has the DNA TGTGCCAGTAGTATGGTAGCATCGGTGAGGGAGCAGTTCTTC. This chain connects TRBV19 to TRBJ2-1; D not resolved. The germline V and J ends were trimmed by 3 bases and 10 bases, with 16 bases remaining between them. This CDR3 is built from 14 residues. The germline V gene has CDR1 LNHDA and CDR2 SQIVND (reference sequence).

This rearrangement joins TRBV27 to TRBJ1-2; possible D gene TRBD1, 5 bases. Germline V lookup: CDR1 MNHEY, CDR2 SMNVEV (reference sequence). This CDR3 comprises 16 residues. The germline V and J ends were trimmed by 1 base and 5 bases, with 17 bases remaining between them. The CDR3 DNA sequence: TGTGCCAGCAGTTTATTGAGAGGCAGGGACTTTTATGGCTACACCTTC. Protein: CASSLLRGRDFYGYTF.

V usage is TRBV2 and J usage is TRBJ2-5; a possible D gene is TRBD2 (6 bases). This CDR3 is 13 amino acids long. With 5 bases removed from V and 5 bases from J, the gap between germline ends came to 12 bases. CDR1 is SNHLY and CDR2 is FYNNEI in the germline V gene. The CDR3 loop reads CASSRESSETQYF. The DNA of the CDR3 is TGTGCCAGCAGTCGGGAGTCAAGCGAGACCCAGTACTTC.

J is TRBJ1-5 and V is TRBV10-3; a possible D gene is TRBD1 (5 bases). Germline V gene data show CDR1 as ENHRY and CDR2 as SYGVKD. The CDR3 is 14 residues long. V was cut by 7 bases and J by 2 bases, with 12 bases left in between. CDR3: CAIIKSRGNQPQHF. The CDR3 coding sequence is TGTGCCATCATAAAAAGCAGGGGCAATCAGCCCCAGCATTTT.

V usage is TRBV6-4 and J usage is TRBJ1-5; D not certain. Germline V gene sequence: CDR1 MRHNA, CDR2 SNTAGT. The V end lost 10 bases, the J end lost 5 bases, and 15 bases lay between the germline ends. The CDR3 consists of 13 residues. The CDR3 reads CATSTGLDQPQHF. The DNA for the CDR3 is TGTGCCACCTCGACCGGGTTAGATCAGCCCCAGCATTTT.

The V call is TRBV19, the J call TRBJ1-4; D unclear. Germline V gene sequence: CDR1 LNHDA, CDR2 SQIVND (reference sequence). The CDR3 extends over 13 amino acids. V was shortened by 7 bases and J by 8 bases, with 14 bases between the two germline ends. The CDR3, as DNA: TGTGCCAGTAATCGGGGAACAGCAGAAAAACTGTTTTTT. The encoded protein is CASNRGTAEKLFF.

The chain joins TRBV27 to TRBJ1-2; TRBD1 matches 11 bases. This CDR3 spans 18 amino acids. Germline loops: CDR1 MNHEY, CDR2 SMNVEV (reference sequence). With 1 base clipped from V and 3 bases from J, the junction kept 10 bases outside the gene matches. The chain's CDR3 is CASSLLPRTGGADYGYTF. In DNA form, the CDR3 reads TGTGCCAGCAGTTTATTACCCCGGACAGGGGGCGCTGACTATGGCTACACCTTC.

The CDR3 loop reads CASSLVGSVGDTQYF. The CDR3 DNA is TGTGCCAGCAGCTTAGTCGGGAGCGTTGGAGATACGCAGTATTTT. V usage is TRBV7-2 and J usage is TRBJ2-3; D perhaps matches TRBD2 (6 bases). Germline V gene data show CDR1 as SGHTA and CDR2 as FQGNSA. The V end was cut by 1 base, the J end by 5 bases, with 13 bases between. CDR3 length: 15 residues.

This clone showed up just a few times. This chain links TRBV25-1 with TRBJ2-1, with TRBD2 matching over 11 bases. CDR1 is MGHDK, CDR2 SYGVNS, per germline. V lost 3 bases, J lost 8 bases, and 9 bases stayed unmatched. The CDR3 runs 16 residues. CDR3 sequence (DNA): TGTGCCAGCAGTGAGTTAGCGGGAGGGCCACGGGATGAGCAGTTCTTC. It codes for CASSELAGGPRDEQFF.

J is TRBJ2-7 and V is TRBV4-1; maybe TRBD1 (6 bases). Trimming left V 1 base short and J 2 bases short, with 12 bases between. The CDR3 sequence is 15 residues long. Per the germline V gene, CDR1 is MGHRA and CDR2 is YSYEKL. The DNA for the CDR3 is TGCGCCAGCAGCCAAGTCACAGGGAAACCCTACGAGCAGTACTTC. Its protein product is CASSQVTGKPYEQYF.

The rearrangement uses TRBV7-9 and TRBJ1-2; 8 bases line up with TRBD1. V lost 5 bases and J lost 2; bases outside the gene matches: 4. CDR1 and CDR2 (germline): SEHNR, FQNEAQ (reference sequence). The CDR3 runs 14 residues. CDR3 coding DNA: TGTGCCAGCAGCCGGGGACAGGCAAACTATGGCTACACCTTC. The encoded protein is CASSRGQANYGYTF.

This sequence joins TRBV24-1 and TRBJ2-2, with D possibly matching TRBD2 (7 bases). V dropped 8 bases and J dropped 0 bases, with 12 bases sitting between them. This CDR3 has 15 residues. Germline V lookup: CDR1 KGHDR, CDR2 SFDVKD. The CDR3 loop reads CATNRGASNTGELFF. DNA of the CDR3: TGTGCCACCAACCGGGGGGCTTCGAACACCGGGGAGCTGTTTTTT.

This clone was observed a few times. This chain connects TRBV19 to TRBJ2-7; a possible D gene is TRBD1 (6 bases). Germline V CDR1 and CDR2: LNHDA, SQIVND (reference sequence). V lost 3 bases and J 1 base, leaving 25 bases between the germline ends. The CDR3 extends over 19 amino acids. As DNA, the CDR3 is TGTGCCAGTAGTATGAGGGCCACAACCGGGACACCTAGGTCCTACGAGCAGTACTTC. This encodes CASSMRATTGTPRSYEQYF.

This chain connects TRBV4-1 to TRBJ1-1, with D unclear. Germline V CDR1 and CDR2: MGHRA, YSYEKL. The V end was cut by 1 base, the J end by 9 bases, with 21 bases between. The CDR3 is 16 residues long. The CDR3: CASSQGLLGTEGKAFF. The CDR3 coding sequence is TGCGCCAGCAGCCAAGGACTATTGGGTACGGAGGGTAAAGCTTTCTTT.

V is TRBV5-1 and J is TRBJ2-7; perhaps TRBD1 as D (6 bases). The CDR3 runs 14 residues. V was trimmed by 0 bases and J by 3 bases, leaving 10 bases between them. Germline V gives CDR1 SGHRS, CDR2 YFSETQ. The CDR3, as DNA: TGCGCCAGCAGCTTGGACAGGGACGTCTACGAGCAGTACTTC. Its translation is CASSLDRDVYEQYF.

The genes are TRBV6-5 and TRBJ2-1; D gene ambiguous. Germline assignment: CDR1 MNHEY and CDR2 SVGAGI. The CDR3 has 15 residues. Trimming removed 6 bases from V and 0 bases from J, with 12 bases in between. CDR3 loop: CASSVTKSSYNEQFF. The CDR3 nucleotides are TGTGCCAGCAGCGTTACCAAGAGCTCCTACAATGAGCAGTTCTTC.

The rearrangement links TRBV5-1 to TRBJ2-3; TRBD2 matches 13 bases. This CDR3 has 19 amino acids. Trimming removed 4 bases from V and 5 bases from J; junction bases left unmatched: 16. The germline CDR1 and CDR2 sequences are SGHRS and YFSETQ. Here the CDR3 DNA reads TGCGCCAGCAGCCTGACGGGACTAGCGGGAAATGGGGGAGGAGATACGCAGTATTTT. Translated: CASSLTGLAGNGGGDTQYF.